This T cell receptor (beta chain) is from a study of T cells expressing NK-cell markers. The CDR3 runs 14 residues. The germline gives CDR1 ENHRY, CDR2 SYGVKD. TCRdb reworked the 5' RACE reads into one entry per CDR3 protein, no DNA. This listing includes 350,000 to 400,000 distinct CDR3 sequences. J is TRBJ1-1 and V is TRBV10-3; TCRdb's D call, TRBD1, is unchecked because there is no DNA. Input material: blood T cells: a sorted CD56 or NKG2C T cell subset, CD4+ or CD8+ T cells, or bulk PBMC T cells (not recorded which). The TCR comes from a woman in her forties or fifties in good health. This chain's CDR3 is CAISVEGWDTEAFF.